This TCR beta chain was recorded in a study of cytomegalovirus exposure and HLA in healthy donors. Looking at the study overall: An earlier analysis found fewer than 140 million unique TCR beta sequences from roughly 170 million T cells. Study-level points and caveats: The classifier, whose performance was assessed in both the original and validation cohorts, reportedly diagnosed cytomegalovirus status with high specificity and sensitivity. Among TCR beta chains of equal frequency, HLA-associated ones were more clonally expanded in a later analysis.

With 60 Vbeta and 13 Jbeta primers, the PCR was carried out. The method was immunoSEQ multiplex PCR; TCRdb's version includes in-frame clones alone and lacks a portion of them. This listing includes about 58,000 clones. Comment on this clone: The antigen is undetermined.

The sequencing input was PBMCs. The TCR was taken from a woman aged 18-30 years in good health and CMV-seronegative.

The CDR3 DNA follows: TGCGCCAGCAGCGGGAGGCCGGGACAGGGAGCCTACGAGCAGTACTTC. Protein product: CASSGRPGQGAYEQYF. J is TRBJ2-7 and V is TRBV5-1; 9 bases match TRBD1. The CDR3 loop spans 16 amino acids. Trimming cost V 4 bases and J 2 bases; bases outside gene matches: 10. Germline values: CDR1 SGHRS, CDR2 YFSETQ. Looking up the rest from reference TRBV5-1 and TRBJ2-7 gives the full variable domain: KAGVTQTPRYLIKTRGQQVTLSCSPISGHRSVSWYQQTPGQGLQFLFEYFSETQRNKGNFPGRFSGRQFSNSRSEMNVSTLELGDSALYLCASSGRPGQGAYEQYFGPGTRLTVT.